What follows is one T cell receptor beta chain and its context. Only a few counts were recorded for this clonotype. No antigen is known for it. One junction end disagrees with the germline gene, perhaps due to a read error. The data stem from a study of T cells in Graves' hyperthyroidism and ophthalmopathy (dated by TCRdb to 2018 to 2020). Regarding the research as a whole: Peripheral blood samples were taken at the time of initial diagnosis, prior to any treatment. An independent validation cohort of 18 to 20 hyperthyroidism patients and about 15 patients who later progressed to ophthalmopathy tested prospective prediction of ophthalmopathy. The 100 or so discovery patients were divided at random into training and test sets in a 7:3 ratio. To identify TCR V-J signatures that set the groups apart, the researchers used a discovery cohort of approximately 98 patients, made up of roughly 45 with Graves' ophthalmopathy and some 58 with stable Graves' hyperthyroidism. Following sampling, methimazole starting at 30 mg daily was given to hyperthyroidism patients, and high-dose intravenous methylprednisolone was given to ophthalmopathy patients. The paper reports TCR Vbeta CDR3 sequencing of more than 120 peripheral blood samples: some 41 ophthalmopathy, 70 to 85 hyperthyroidism and around 17 progressor patients. Thyroid tissue and blood T-cell repertoires from several Graves' hyperthyroidism patients were also compared in the study. Overall study results and their limits: No statistical method was used to fix the sample size in advance, and group allocation was not hidden from the investigators. Most expanded thyroid clonotypes (frequency above 0.001) were also detected in blood, suggesting blood repertoires may reflect thyroid immune responses. In validation, progression to ophthalmopathy was predicted by the model with almost 71% sensitivity and under 85% specificity, a median of approximately 6.5 months before onset. A model built on a 13 V-J signature distinguished ophthalmopathy from stable hyperthyroidism, reaching approximately 89% sensitivity and about 81% specificity in cross-validation and 80%/75% in testing.

Counted from cysteine to phenylalanine, this CDR3 has 14 amino acids. Here the CDR3 DNA is all that survives: 42 bases in frame from base 1. Sequences MGHRA (CDR1) and YSYEKL (CDR2) are obtained from the germline V gene. Amplification of TCR beta CDR3 regions was carried out from RNA transcripts. A first-round RT-PCR of the TCR CDR3 used the HTBI primer set with the Qiagen OneStep RT-PCR kit. The libraries were constructed in a second round of multiplex PCR and then size-selected and purified. Sequencing of the libraries was done on an Illumina HiSeq2000 using paired-end 100 bp reads. As for the original processing: SOAPnuke was used to process the raw data, throwing out any read that contained adapters or uncalled bases, had a mean Phred below 15, or lacked an exact constant-primer or identifier match. High-quality paired reads were merged with COPE v1.2.5, and unique nucleotide sequences were defined as clonotypes. MiTCR v1.1 was used to align clonotypes to the IMGT TRBV, TRBD and TRBJ reference segments. The analysis included only V-J combinations with a frequency above 0.0001, which together covered more than 98% of the repertoires. A TCS score was defined as the ratio between F50 (clonal expansion) and ExV (chaos), using BLOSUM62-based TCRdist between CDR3 peptides within each V-J. Welch's t-statistics and random forest reduced several hundred V-J features to around 14, which were used in a naive Bayes classifier (R e1071). TCRdb reanalyzed the raw reads on its own, using fastp at Q25 for trimming and MiXCR for clone calling, and kept in-frame beta chains. Rows are combined by CDR3 protein, so each entry shows the most common genes and DNA. The V and J calls were determined by TCRdb, not by the authors. Present in this sample are about 400,000 distinct CDR3 sequences, around 15% of which were seen just once. The ten largest clones take up about 21% of the sample.

Ophthalmopathy patients had moderately to severely active disease, Clinical Activity Score of at least 3, NOSPECS grade of at least 4, and duration under 3 months. Patients with uncontrolled infections, other autoimmune diseases, pregnancy or lactation were excluded. Diagnoses relied on clinical symptoms, serum thyroxine and TRAb, thyroid ultrasound and orbital computed tomography. PBMCs were isolated from 10 ml of fresh peripheral blood by Ficoll-Paque density gradient centrifugation. Trizol reagent was used to extract total RNA, and RNA quality was then checked on an Agilent 2100 Bioanalyzer. Sequencing input: blood. This clonotype was obtained from an older woman with Graves' ophthalmopathy. The sequence links TRBV4-1 to TRBJ2-7, with 12 central nucleotides matching TRBD1. The CDR3 in this case is CASSRGQGAYEQYF. The DNA sequence reads TGTGCCAGCTCAAGGGGACAGGGGGCTTACGAGCAGTACTTC.